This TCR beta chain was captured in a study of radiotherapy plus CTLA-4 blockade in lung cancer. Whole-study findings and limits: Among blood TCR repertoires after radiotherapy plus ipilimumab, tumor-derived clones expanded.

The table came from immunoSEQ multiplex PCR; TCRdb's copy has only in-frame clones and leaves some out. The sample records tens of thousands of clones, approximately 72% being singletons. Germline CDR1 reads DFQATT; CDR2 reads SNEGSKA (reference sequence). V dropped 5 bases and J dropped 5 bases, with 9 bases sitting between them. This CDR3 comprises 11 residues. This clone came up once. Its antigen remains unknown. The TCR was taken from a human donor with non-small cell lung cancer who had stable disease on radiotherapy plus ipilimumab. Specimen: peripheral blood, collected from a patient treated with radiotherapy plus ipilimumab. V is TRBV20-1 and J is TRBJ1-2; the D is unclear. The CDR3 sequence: CSAYRGYGYTF. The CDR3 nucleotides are TGCAGTGCTTATCGGGGTTATGGCTACACCTTC.